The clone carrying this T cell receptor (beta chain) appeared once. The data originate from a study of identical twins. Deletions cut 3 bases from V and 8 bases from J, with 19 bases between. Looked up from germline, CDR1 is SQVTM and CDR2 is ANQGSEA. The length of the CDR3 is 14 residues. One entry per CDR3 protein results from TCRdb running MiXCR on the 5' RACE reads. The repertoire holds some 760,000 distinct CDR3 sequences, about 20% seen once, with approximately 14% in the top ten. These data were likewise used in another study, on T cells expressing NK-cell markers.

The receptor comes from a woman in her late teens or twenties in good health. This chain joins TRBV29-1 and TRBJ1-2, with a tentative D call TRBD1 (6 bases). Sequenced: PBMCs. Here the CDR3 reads CSVDWAGASGGYTF. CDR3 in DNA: TGCAGCGTTGATTGGGCAGGGGCCTCGGGGGGCTACACCTTC.